Listed below are T cell receptor beta chains from one sample, sequenced in a study of T cell responses to AZD1222 COVID-19 vaccine. Measured with immunoSEQ multiplex PCR; TCRdb has only the in-frame clones, and not every one. The table shows 130,000 or so clones, with 90% occurring only once. The sample was peripheral blood, taken on day 0 of AZD1222 vaccination. The receptors come from an adult in good health. CDR3s leave out the opening cysteine and the closing phenylalanine or tryptophan.

CDR3 length	V gene	J gene	CDR3 protein
11	TRBV5-1	TRBJ2-3	ASSRGRTDTQY
12	TRBV6-5	TRBJ1-5	ASSYGTGVQPQH
12	TRBV27	TRBJ2-1	ASSLGGSYNEQF
14	TRBV6-5	TRBJ2-7	ASSSLLLAGPYEQY
11	TRBV28	TRBJ1-2	ASSLLQGFGYT
9	TRBV29-1	TRBJ2-7	SVARDNEQY
9	TRBV28	TRBJ1-2	ASSFRGRAN
13	TRBV5-5	TRBJ2-7	ASSWGRGYEMEQY
13	TRBV21-1	TRBJ1-5	ASSKGRRSNQPQH
12	TRBV4-1	TRBJ2-7	ASSQDGTHYEQY
13	TRBV24-1	TRBJ2-1	ATSDFERGDNEQF
11	TRBV24-1	TRBJ1-6	ATSLDHNSPLH
12	TRBV27	TRBJ2-7	ASRGLAGGLEQY
13	TRBV7-2	TRBJ1-1	ASSYTGTVNTEAF
9	TRBV20-1	TRBJ1-1	SVRTETEAF
13	TRBV7-2	TRBJ2-7	ASSLEASGGARQY
10	TRBV6-1	TRBJ2-7	ASSEGANEQY
11	TRBV9	TRBJ2-3	ASSVGGEDTQY
11	TRBV5-8	TRBJ1-4	ARRDRGHEKLF
14	TRBV7-9	TRBJ2-5	ASSPLDRANGETQY
12	TRBV19	TRBJ1-1	ASSVSSGNTEAF
14	TRBV28	TRBJ2-7	ASSNPQGRGSPEQY
12	TRBV27	TRBJ1-6	ASSLSGVGSPLH
12	TRBV4-3	TRBJ2-1	ASSQDSRSNEQF
13	TRBV11-2	TRBJ2-7	ASSPLGIAGYEQY
11	TRBV5-1	TRBJ2-7	ASSQIGDHEQY
11	TRBV24-1	TRBJ2-3	ATSDSLFNTQY